This passage covers 2 T cell receptor beta chains from one sample sequenced in a study of shared clonotypes between healthy human individuals. Measured with immunoSEQ multiplex PCR; TCRdb has only the in-frame clones, and not every one. The sample lists about 490,000 clones; 75% to 85% were seen once. Source material: PBMCs. The origin of the receptors is a woman aged 40 to 50 in good health. Some clones in this sample may be carry-over from other donors' samples.

CDR3 sequence reads: CASARQGGFLFYEQYF. CDR3 coding DNA: TGTGCCAGCGCCCGACAGGGGGGTTTTCTATTCTACGAGCAGTACTTC. The V and J genes are TRBV27 and TRBJ2-7; TRBD1 matches at 9 bases. Germline CDR1 MNHEY, CDR2 SMNVEV (reference sequence). The junction had 14 bases not matched to a gene; V was cut back by 8 bases and J by 3 bases. This CDR3 comprises 16 residues.

The chain combines TRBV2 with TRBJ1-1; no clear D. V was clipped by 7 bases and J by 0 bases, with 3 bases between them. From germline, CDR1 is SNHLY and CDR2 FYNNEI. The CDR3 totals 11 residues. The CDR3 DNA is TGTGCCAGCAACATGAACACTGAAGCTTTCTTT. Residues: CASNMNTEAFF.